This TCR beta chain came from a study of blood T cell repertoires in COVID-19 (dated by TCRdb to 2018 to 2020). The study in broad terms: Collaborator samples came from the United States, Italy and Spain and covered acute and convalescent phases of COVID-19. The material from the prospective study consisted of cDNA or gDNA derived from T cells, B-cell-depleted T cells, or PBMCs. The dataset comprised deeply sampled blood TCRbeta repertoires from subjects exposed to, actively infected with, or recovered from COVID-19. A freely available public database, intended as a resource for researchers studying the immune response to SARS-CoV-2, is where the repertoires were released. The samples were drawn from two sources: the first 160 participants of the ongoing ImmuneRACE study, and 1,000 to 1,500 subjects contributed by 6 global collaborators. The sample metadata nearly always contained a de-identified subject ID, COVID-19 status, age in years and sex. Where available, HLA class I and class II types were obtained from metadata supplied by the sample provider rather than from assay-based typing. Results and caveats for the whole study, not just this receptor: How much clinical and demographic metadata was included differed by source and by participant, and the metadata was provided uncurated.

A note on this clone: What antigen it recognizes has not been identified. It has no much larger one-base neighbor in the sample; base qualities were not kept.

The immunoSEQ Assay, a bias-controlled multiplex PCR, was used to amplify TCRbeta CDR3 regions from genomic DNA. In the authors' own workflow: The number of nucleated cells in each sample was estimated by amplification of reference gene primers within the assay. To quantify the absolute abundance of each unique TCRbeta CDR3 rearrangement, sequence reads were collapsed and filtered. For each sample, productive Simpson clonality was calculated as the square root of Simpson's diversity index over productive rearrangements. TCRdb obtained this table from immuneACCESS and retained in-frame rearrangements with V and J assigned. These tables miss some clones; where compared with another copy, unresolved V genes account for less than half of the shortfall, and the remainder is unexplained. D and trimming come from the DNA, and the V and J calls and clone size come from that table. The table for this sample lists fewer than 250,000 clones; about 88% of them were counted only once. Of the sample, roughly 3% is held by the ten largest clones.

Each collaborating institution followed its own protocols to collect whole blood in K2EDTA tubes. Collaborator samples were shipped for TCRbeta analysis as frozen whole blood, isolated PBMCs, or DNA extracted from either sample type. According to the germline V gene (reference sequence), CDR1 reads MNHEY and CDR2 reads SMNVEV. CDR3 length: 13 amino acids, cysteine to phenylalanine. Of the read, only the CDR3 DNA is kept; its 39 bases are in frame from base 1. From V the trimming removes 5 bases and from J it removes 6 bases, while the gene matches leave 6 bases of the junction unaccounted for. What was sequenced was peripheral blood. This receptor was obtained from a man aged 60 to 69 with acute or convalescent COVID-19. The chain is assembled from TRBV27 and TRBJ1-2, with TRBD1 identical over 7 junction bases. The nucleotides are TGTGCCAGCAGTACAGGGGTGGGACATGGCTACACCTTC. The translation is CASSTGVGHGYTF.